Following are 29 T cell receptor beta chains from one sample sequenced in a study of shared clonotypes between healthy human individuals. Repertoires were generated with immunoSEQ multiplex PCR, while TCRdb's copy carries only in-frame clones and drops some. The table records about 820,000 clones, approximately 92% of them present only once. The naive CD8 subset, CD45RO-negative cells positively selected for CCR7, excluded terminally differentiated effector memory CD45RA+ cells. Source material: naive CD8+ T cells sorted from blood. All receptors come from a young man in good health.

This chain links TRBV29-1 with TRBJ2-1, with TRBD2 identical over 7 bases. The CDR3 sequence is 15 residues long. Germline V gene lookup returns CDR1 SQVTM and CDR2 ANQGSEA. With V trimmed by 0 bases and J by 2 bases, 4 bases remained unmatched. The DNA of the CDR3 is TGCAGCGTTGAAGACCGACTAGCAACCTACAATGAGCAGTTCTTC. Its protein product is CSVEDRLATYNEQFF.

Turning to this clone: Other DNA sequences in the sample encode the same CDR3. Here the CDR3 DNA reads TGCGCCAGCAGCCCTGGACTAGCGGGGTCCTACGAGCAGTACTTC. Translation: CASSPGLAGSYEQYF. The chain links TRBV4-3 to TRBJ2-7; 12 positions match TRBD2. CDR3 size: 15 residues. V was clipped by 4 bases and J by 1 base; unmatched bases: 2. CDR1 is LGHNA, CDR2 YSLEER, per germline.

CDR3 sequence reads: CASSFGIGLGYGYTF. The DNA of the CDR3 is TGTGCCAGCAGCTTTGGGATTGGCCTTGGATATGGCTACACCTTC. The chain is built from TRBV7-9 and TRBJ1-2; no definite D call. The CDR3 sequence is 15 residues long. V was shortened by 3 bases and J by 5 bases, with 16 bases between the two germline ends. Germline-derived CDR1 and CDR2 are SEHNR and FQNEAQ (reference sequence).

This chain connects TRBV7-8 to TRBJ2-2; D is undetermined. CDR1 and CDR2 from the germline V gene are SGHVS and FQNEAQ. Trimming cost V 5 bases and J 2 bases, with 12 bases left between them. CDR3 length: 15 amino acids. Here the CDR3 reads CASSPRSGNTGELFF. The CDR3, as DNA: TGTGCCAGCAGCCCCCGGTCAGGTAACACCGGGGAGCTGTTTTTT.

This CDR3 reads CASSVRDPQYEQYF. The CDR3 DNA is TGTGCCAGCAGTGTCCGGGACCCACAATACGAGCAGTACTTC. The V and J genes are TRBV25-1 and TRBJ2-7, with D perhaps matching TRBD1 or TRBD2 (5 bases each). Germline V gene lookup returns CDR1 MGHDK and CDR2 SYGVNS. CDR3 size: 14 residues. The V and J ends lost 4 bases and 4 bases respectively, with 14 bases between them.

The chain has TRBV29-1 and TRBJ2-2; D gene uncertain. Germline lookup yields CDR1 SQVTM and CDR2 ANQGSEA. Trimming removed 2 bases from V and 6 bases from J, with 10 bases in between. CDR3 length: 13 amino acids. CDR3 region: CSVENSWSGELFF. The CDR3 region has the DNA TGCAGCGTTGAAAACAGCTGGTCCGGGGAGCTGTTTTTT.

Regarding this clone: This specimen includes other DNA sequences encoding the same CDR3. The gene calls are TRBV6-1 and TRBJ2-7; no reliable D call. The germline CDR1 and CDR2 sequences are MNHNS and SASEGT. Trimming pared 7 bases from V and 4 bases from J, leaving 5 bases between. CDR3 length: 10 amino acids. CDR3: CASKSYEQYF. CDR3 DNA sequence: TGTGCCAGCAAGTCATACGAGCAGTACTTC.

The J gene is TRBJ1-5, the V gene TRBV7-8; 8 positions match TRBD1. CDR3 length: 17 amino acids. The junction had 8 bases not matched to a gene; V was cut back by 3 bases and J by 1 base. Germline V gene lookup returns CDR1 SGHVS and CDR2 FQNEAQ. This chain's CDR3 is CASSFRQGQGSNQPQHF. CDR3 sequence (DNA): TGTGCCAGCAGCTTCCGACAGGGGCAAGGGAGCAATCAGCCCCAGCATTTT.

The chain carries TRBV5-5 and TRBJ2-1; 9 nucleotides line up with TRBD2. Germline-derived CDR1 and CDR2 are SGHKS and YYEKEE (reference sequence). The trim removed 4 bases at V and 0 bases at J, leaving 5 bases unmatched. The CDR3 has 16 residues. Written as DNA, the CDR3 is TGTGCCAGCAGCAGGACTAGCGACAGCTCCTACAATGAGCAGTTCTTC. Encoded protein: CASSRTSDSSYNEQFF.

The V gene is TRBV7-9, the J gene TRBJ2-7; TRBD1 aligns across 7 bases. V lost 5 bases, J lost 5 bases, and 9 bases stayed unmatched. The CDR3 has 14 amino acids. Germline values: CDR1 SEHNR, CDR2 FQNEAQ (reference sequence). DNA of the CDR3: TGTGCCAGCAGCACTCAGGGGGTTTTTGACGAGCAGTACTTC. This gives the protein CASSTQGVFDEQYF.

The CDR3 reads CASSSFLAEAITDTQYF. CDR3 nucleotides: TGTGCCAGCAGTTCCTTTCTAGCGGAGGCAATCACAGATACGCAGTATTTT. This chain connects TRBV7-2 to TRBJ2-3, with TRBD2 identical over 7 bases. The CDR3 runs 17 residues. The germline V gene encodes CDR1 SGHTA and CDR2 FQGNSA. The V segment lost 6 bases and the J segment 2 bases; nucleotides outside the gene matches: 14.

The CDR3 loop is CASSRSTSNEQFF. In nucleotides, the CDR3 is TGCGCCAGCAGCCGGTCGACTAGCAATGAGCAGTTCTTC. V gene TRBV5-1 combines with J gene TRBJ2-1, with a weak D call TRBD2 (6 bases). This CDR3 has 13 residues. Trimming removed 4 bases from V and 6 bases from J, with 11 bases in between. The germline V gene encodes CDR1 SGHRS and CDR2 YFSETQ.

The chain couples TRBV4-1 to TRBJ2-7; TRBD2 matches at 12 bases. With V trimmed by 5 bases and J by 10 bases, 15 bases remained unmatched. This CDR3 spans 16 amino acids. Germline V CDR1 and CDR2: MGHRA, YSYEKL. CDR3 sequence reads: CASSARISSGRVEQYF. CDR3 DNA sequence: TGCGCCAGCAGCGCAAGGATTTCTAGCGGGAGGGTAGAACAGTACTTC.

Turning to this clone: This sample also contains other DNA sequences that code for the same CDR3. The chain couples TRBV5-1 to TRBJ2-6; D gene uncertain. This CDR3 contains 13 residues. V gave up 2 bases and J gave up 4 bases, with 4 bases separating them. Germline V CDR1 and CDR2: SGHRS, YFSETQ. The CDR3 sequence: CASSFDGANVLTF. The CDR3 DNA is TGCGCCAGCAGCTTCGACGGGGCCAACGTCCTGACTTTC. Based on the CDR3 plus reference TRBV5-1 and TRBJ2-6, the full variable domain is KAGVTQTPRYLIKTRGQQVTLSCSPISGHRSVSWYQQTPGQGLQFLFEYFSETQRNKGNFPGRFSGRQFSNSRSEMNVSTLELGDSALYLCASSFDGANVLTFGAGSRLTVL.

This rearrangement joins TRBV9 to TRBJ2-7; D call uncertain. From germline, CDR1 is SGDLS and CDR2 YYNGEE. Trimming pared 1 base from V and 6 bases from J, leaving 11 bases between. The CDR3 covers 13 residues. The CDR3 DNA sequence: TGTGCCAGCAGCGTAACCGGGTCTTTCGAGCAGTACTTC. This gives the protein CASSVTGSFEQYF. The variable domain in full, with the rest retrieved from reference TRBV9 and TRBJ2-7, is DSGVTQTPKHLITATGQRVTLRCSPRSGDLSVYWYQQSLDQGLQFLIQYYNGEERAKGNILERFSAQQFPDLHSELNLSSLELGDSALYFCASSVTGSFEQYFGPGTRLTVT.

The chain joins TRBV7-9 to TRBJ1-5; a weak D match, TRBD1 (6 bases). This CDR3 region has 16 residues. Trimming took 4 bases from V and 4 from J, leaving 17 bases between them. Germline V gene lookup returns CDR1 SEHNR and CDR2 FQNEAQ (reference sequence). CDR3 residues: CASSSTTDRINQPQHF. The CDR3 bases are TGTGCCAGCAGCTCTACAACCGACAGGATAAATCAGCCCCAGCATTTT. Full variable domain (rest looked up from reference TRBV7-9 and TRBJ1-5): DTGVSQNPRHKITKRGQNVTFRCDPISEHNRLYWYRQTLGQGPEFLTYFQNEAQLEKSRLLSDRFSAERPKGSFSTLEIQRTEQGDSAMYLCASSSTTDRINQPQHFGDGTRLSIL.

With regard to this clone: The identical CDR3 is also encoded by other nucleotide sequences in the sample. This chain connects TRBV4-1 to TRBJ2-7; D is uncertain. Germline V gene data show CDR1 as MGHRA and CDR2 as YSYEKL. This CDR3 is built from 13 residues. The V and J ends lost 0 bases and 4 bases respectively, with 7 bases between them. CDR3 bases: TGCGCCAGCAGCCAAGAAATCCATTACGAGCAGTACTTC. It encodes CASSQEIHYEQYF.

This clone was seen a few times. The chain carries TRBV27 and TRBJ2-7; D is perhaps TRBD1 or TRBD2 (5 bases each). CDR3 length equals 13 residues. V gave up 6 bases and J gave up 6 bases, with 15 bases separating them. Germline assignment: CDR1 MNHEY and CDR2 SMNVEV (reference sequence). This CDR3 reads CASRHQGVGEQYF. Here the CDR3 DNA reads TGTGCCAGCAGACATCAGGGAGTTGGCGAGCAGTACTTC.

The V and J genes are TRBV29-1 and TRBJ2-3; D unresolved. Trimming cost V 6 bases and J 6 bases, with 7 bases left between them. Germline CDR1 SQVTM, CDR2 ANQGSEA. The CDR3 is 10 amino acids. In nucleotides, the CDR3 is TGCAGCGTGTTCATGGATACGCAGTATTTT. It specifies CSVFMDTQYF.

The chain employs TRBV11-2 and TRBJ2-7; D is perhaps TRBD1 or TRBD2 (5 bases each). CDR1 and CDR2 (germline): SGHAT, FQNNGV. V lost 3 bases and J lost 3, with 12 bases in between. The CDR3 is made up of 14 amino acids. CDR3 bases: TGTGCCAGCAGCTTTCAGGTGGGGGTCTACGAGCAGTACTTC. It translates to CASSFQVGVYEQYF.

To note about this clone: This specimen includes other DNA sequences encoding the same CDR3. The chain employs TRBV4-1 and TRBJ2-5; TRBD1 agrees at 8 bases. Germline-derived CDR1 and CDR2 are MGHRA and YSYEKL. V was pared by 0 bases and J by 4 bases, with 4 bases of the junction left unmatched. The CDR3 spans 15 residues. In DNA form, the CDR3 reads TGCGCCAGCAGCCAAGACAGGGGGCTCGGAGAGACCCAGTACTTC. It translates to CASSQDRGLGETQYF.

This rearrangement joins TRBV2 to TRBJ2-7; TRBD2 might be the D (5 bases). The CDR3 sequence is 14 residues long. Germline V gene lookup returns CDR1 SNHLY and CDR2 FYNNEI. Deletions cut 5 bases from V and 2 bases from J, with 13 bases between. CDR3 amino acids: CASSLRATTYEQYF. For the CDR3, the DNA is TGTGCCAGCAGTCTGCGGGCTACGACCTACGAGCAGTACTTC.

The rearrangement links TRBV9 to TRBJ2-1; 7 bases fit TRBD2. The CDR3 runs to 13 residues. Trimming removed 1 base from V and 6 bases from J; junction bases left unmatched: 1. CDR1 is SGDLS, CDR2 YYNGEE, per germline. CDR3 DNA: TGTGCCAGCAGCGTATGGGGGGGCAATGAGCAGTTCTTC. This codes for CASSVWGGNEQFF.

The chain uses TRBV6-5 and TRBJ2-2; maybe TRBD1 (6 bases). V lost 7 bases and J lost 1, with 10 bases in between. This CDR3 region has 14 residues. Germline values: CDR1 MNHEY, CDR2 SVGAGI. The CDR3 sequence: CASNIGGNTGELFF. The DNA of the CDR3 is TGTGCCAGCAACATAGGGGGGAACACCGGGGAGCTGTTTTTT.

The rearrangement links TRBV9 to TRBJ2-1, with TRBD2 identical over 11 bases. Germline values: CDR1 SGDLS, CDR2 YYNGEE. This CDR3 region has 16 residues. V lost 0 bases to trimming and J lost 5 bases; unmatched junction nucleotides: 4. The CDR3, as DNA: TGTGCCAGCAGCGTAGCCGGGACTAGCGGAAACAATGAGCAGTTCTTC. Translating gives CASSVAGTSGNNEQFF.

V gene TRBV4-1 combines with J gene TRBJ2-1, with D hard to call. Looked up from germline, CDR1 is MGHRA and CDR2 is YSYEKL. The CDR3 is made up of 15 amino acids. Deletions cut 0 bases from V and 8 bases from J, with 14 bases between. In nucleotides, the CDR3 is TGCGCCAGCAGCCAAGATACGGCTCATGGGGATGAGCAGTTCTTC. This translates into CASSQDTAHGDEQFF.

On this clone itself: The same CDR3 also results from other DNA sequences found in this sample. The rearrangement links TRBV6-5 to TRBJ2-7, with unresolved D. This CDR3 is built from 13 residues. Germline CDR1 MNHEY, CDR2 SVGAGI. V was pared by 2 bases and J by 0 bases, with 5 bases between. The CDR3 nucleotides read TGTGCCAGCAGTTACCTCGGCTCCTACGAGCAGTACTTC. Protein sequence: CASSYLGSYEQYF.

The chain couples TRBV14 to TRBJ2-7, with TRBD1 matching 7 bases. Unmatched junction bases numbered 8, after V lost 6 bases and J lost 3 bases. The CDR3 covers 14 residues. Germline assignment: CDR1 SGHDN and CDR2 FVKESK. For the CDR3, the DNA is TGTGCCAGCAGACAGACAGGGACCCGCTACGAGCAGTACTTC. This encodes CASRQTGTRYEQYF.

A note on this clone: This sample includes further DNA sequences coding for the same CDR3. CDR3 sequence (DNA): TGTGCCAGCAGTTTGGGACTAGCGGGACACAATGAGCAGTTCTTC. This gives the protein CASSLGLAGHNEQFF. V and J are TRBV27 and TRBJ2-1; 13 nucleotides match TRBD2. CDR3 length: 15 amino acids. The germline V gene has CDR1 MNHEY and CDR2 SMNVEV (reference sequence). V trimming: 3 bases; J trimming: 5 bases; junction bases outside the gene matches: 1.